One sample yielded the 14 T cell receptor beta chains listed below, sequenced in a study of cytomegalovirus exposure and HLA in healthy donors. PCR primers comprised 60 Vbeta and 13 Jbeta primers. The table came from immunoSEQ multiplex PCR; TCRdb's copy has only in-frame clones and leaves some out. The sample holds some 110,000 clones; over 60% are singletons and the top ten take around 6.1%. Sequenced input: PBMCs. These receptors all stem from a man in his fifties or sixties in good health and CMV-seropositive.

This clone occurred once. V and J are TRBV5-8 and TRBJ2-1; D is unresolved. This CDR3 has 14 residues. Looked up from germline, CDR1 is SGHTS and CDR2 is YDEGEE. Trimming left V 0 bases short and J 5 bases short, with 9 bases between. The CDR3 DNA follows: TGTGCCAGCAGCTTGGGTTTCAGTGACAATGAGCAGTTCTTC. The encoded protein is CASSLGFSDNEQFF.

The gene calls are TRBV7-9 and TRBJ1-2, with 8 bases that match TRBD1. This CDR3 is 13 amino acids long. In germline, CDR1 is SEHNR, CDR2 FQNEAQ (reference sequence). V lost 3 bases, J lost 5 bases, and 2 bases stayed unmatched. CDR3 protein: CASSLDRVYGYTF. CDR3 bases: TGTGCCAGCAGCTTGGACAGGGTTTATGGCTACACCTTC.

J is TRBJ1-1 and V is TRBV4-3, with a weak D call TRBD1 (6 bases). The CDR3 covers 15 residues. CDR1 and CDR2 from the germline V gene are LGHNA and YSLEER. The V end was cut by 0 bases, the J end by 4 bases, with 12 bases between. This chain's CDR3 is CASSQEARGATEAFF. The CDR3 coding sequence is TGCGCCAGCAGCCAAGAGGCCAGGGGCGCCACTGAAGCTTTCTTT.

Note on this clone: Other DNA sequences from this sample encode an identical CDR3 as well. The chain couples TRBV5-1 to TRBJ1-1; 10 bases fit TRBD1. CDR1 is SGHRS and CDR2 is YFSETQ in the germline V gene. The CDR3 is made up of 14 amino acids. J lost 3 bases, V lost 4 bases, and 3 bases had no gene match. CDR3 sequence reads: CASSDGQGDTEAFF. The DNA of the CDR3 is TGCGCCAGCAGCGATGGACAGGGGGACACTGAAGCTTTCTTT. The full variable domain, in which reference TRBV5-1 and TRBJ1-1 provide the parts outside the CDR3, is KAGVTQTPRYLIKTRGQQVTLSCSPISGHRSVSWYQQTPGQGLQFLFEYFSETQRNKGNFPGRFSGRQFSNSRSEMNVSTLELGDSALYLCASSDGQGDTEAFFGQGTRLTVV.

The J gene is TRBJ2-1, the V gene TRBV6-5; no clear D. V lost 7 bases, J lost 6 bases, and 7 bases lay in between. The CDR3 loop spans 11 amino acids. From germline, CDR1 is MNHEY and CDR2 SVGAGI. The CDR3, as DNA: TGTGCCAGCAAAATCAGCAATGAGCAGTTCTTC. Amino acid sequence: CASKISNEQFF.

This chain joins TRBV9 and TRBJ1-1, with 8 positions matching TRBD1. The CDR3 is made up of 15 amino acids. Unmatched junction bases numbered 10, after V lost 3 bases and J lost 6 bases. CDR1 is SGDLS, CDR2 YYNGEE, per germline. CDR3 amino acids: CASSDGQGALPEAFF. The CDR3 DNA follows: TGTGCCAGCAGCGACGGCCAGGGGGCCCTTCCTGAAGCTTTCTTT. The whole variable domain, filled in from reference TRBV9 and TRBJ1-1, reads DSGVTQTPKHLITATGQRVTLRCSPRSGDLSVYWYQQSLDQGLQFLIQYYNGEERAKGNILERFSAQQFPDLHSELNLSSLELGDSALYFCASSDGQGALPEAFFGQGTRLTVV.

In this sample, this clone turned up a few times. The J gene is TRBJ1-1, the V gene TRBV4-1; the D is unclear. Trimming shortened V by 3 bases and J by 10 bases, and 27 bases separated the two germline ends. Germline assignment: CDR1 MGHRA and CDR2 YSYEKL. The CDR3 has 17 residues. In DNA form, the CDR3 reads TGCGCCAGCAGCCATCCCGTAGCGGGCGGTGAAGAAAGGGCAGCTTTCTTT. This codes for CASSHPVAGGEERAAFF.

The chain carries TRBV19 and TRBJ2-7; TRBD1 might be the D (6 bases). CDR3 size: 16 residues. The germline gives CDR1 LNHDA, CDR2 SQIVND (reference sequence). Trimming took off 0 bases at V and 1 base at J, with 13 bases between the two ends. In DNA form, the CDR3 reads TGTGCCAGTAGTATAGATGGGGACACCCTATCCTACGAGCAGTACTTC. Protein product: CASSIDGDTLSYEQYF.

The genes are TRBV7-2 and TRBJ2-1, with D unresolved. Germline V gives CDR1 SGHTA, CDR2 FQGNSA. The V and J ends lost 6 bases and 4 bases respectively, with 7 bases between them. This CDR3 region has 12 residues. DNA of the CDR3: TGTGCCAGCAGTCTCAGTTACAATGAGCAGTTCTTC. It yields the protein CASSLSYNEQFF.

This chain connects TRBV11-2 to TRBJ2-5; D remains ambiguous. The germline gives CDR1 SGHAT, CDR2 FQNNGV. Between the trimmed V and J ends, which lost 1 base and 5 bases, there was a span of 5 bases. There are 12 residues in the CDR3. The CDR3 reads CASSLVGETQYF. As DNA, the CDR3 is TGTGCCAGCAGCTTAGTCGGGGAGACCCAGTACTTC.

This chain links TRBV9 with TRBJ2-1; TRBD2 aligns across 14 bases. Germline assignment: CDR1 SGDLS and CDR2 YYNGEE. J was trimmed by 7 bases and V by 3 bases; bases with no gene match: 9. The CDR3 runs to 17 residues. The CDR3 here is CASSEGTSGGEGNEQFF. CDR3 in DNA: TGTGCCAGCAGCGAAGGGACTAGCGGGGGTGAGGGGAATGAGCAGTTCTTC. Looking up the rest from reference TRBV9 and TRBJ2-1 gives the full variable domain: DSGVTQTPKHLITATGQRVTLRCSPRSGDLSVYWYQQSLDQGLQFLIQYYNGEERAKGNILERFSAQQFPDLHSELNLSSLELGDSALYFCASSEGTSGGEGNEQFFGPGTRLTVL.

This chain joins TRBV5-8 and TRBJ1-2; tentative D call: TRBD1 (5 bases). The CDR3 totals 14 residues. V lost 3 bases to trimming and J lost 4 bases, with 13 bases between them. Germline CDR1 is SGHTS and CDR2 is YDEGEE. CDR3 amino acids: CASSWGGSSYGYTF. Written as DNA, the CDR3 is TGTGCCAGCAGCTGGGGGGGGTCGAGCTATGGCTACACCTTC.

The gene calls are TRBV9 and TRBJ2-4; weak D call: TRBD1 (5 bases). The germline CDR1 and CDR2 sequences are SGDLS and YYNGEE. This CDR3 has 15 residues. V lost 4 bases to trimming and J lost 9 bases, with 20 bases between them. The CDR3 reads CASSPNWGLDSIQYF. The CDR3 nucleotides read TGTGCCAGCAGCCCCAATTGGGGCCTGGATTCCATTCAGTACTTC.

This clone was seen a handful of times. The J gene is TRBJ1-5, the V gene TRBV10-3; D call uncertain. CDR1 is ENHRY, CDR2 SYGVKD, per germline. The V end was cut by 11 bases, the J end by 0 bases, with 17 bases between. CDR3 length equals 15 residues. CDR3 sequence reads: CAVSGDQNSNQPQHF. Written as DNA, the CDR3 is TGTGCCGTTTCCGGGGATCAGAATAGCAATCAGCCCCAGCATTTT.